This T cell receptor beta chain was recorded in a study of radiation and T cells in renal cell carcinoma. At the level of the study: Nephrectomy followed 15 Gy stereotactic body radiation by 4 weeks. Findings and limits, study-wide: Without pretreatment biopsies, baseline tumor clonotype presence was undetermined.

Comments on this clone: Its antigen remains unknown.

Generated by immunoSEQ multiplex PCR, the TCRdb table keeps only in-frame clones and is missing some. The sample includes some 110,000 clones, about four fifths of them seen just once. Time point meaning: baseline pretreatment blood. Treatment denoted: 15 Gy SBRT to primary tumor, nephrectomy 4 weeks later. The CDR3 is made up of 11 amino acids. Germline CDR1 SQVTM, CDR2 ANQGSEA. The V and J ends lost 6 bases and 1 base respectively, with 7 bases between them. Material: blood, obtained from a patient whose treatment included radiotherapy and nephrectomy. The sequence was collected from a woman aged 60-70 years with renal cell carcinoma. The chain combines TRBV29-1 with TRBJ2-7; D not resolved. For the CDR3, the DNA is TGCAGCGTCCTAGTTTCCTACGAGCAGTACTTC. Protein product: CSVLVSYEQYF.